The 20 T cell receptor beta chains listed next were all sequenced from one sample in a study of PD-1 blockade in classical Hodgkin lymphoma. With no exception, relapse followed autologous stem cell transplantation in all patients, and brentuximab vedotin exposure varied. Libraries were prepared by immunoSEQ multiplex PCR; TCRdb keeps only in-frame clonotypes and omits some of them. Among about 25,000 clones listed, approximately 80% were seen once. Sequenced here: peripheral blood mononuclear cells (PBMCs), sampled at baseline. The origin of the receptors is a human donor with classical Hodgkin lymphoma.

The chain has TRBV27 and TRBJ2-1; TRBD2 matches 8 bases. CDR3 length: 13 residues. V trimming: 8 bases; J trimming: 4 bases; junction bases outside the gene matches: 4. In germline, CDR1 is MNHEY, CDR2 SMNVEV (reference sequence). CDR3 loop: CASARGGYNEQFF. The CDR3 DNA is TGTGCCAGCGCTCGCGGGGGGTACAATGAGCAGTTCTTC.

This clone was observed a single time. The chain employs TRBV19 and TRBJ1-3, with a weak D call TRBD1 (6 bases). The CDR3 contains 14 residues. The V gene's germline CDR1 is LNHDA and CDR2 SQIVND (reference sequence). Trimming pared 4 bases from V and 5 bases from J, leaving 12 bases between. The chain's CDR3 is CASSRQGSRNTIYF. CDR3 bases: TGTGCCAGTAGTAGGCAGGGGTCCCGAAACACCATATATTTT.

J is TRBJ2-7 and V is TRBV19; 7 bases are shared with TRBD1. The V gene's germline CDR1 is LNHDA and CDR2 SQIVND (reference sequence). Trimming removed 4 bases from V and 3 bases from J; junction bases left unmatched: 9. This CDR3 comprises 15 residues. The CDR3 sequence: CASSRNTGANYEQYF. The CDR3 nucleotides read TGTGCCAGTAGTAGAAACACAGGGGCTAACTACGAGCAGTACTTC. Full variable domain (missing parts from reference TRBV19 and TRBJ2-7): DGGITQSPKYLFRKEGQNVTLSCEQNLNHDAMYWYRQDPGQGLRLIYYSQIVNDFQKGDIAEGYSVSREKKESFPLTVTSAQKNPTAFYLCASSRNTGANYEQYFGPGTRLTVT.

This clone was counted once. The rearrangement links TRBV5-1 to TRBJ2-3; 8 bases are a match to TRBD2. Germline trimming cut 0 bases from V and 4 bases from J; bases unmatched to any gene: 7. CDR1 and CDR2 from the germline V gene are SGHRS and YFSETQ. CDR3 length equals 16 residues. CDR3 protein: CASSLEAGGRSDTQYF. DNA for the CDR3: TGCGCCAGCAGCTTGGAGGCGGGGGGTAGGTCAGATACGCAGTATTTT.

This clone occurred a few times. The chain joins TRBV6-5 to TRBJ1-6; 7 bases agree with TRBD1. The CDR3 loop spans 14 amino acids. Per germline, CDR1 MNHEY and CDR2 SVGAGI. The junction had 7 bases not matched to a gene; V was cut back by 11 bases and J by 3 bases. For the CDR3, the DNA is TGTGCCGTACAGGGGAACCTCTATAATTCACCCCTCCACTTT. This sequence encodes CAVQGNLYNSPLHF.

A single count supports this clone. The chain links TRBV11-1 to TRBJ2-1, with 8 bases aligning to TRBD1. Germline CDR1 SGHAT, CDR2 FQDESV (reference sequence). After removal of 1 base from V and 4 bases from J, the junction contained 3 bases not matched to a gene. This CDR3 is built from 15 residues. The CDR3 protein is CASSLGQGSYNEQFF. CDR3 sequence (DNA): TGTGCCAGCAGCTTAGGACAGGGGAGTTACAATGAGCAGTTCTTC.

This rearrangement joins TRBV27 to TRBJ1-2; 8 nucleotides line up with TRBD1. This CDR3 contains 15 residues. The V gene's germline CDR1 is MNHEY and CDR2 SMNVEV (reference sequence). Trimming took 0 bases from V and 4 from J; bases not matched to a gene: 4. CDR3 bases: TGTGCCAGCAGTTTATCGTATACAGGGGGCTATGGCTACACCTTC. Translated: CASSLSYTGGYGYTF.

This chain connects TRBV5-6 to TRBJ2-6; D is ambiguous. The length of the CDR3 is 16 residues. The germline V gene has CDR1 SGHDT and CDR2 YYEEEE. Trimming stripped 3 bases from V and 0 bases from J, with 10 bases between. CDR3 nucleotide sequence: TGTGCCAGCAGCTCCCGACGACTCTCTGGGGCCAACGTCCTGACTTTC. Its protein is CASSSRRLSGANVLTF.

This clone was found once. The chain employs TRBV5-5 and TRBJ2-7; 9 bases map to TRBD2. The germline gives CDR1 SGHKS, CDR2 YYEKEE (reference sequence). The CDR3 consists of 16 residues. V was clipped by 4 bases and J by 2 bases; unmatched bases: 10. CDR3 region: CASSDMRGGLPYEQYF. CDR3 bases: TGTGCCAGCAGCGATATGCGGGGGGGCCTACCCTACGAGCAGTACTTC.

The V gene is TRBV2, the J gene TRBJ2-7; D not certain. Trimming stripped 1 base from V and 0 bases from J, with 10 bases between. CDR3 size: 15 residues. The germline V gene encodes CDR1 SNHLY and CDR2 FYNNEI. The CDR3 DNA reads TGTGCCAGCAGTGAAGTCTGGTCCAGCTCCTACGAGCAGTACTTC. This sequence encodes CASSEVWSSSYEQYF.

This clone was found once. The rearrangement uses TRBV5-1 and TRBJ1-6; D might be TRBD1 (5 bases). This CDR3 has 15 residues. The V end lost 1 base, the J end lost 3 bases, and 8 bases lay between the germline ends. Germline V lookup: CDR1 SGHRS, CDR2 YFSETQ. DNA of the CDR3: TGCGCCAGCAGCTTGCGGGGGGACTATAATTCACCCCTCCACTTT. Translated: CASSLRGDYNSPLHF.

The gene calls are TRBV30 and TRBJ2-1; a weak D match, TRBD2 (5 bases). This CDR3 contains 17 residues. Germline-derived CDR1 and CDR2 are GTSNPN and SVGIG (reference sequence). Trimming removed 1 base from V and 0 bases from J, with 16 bases in between. The chain's CDR3 is CAWSGEPTGSSYNEQFF. Written as DNA, the CDR3 is TGTGCCTGGAGTGGGGAACCGACGGGGAGCTCCTACAATGAGCAGTTCTTC.

The V gene is TRBV27, the J gene TRBJ2-2; D perhaps matches TRBD1 (7 bases). Trimming stripped 4 bases from V and 3 bases from J, with 9 bases between. The CDR3 covers 14 residues. Germline V CDR1 and CDR2: MNHEY, SMNVEV (reference sequence). As DNA, the CDR3 is TGTGCCAGCAGTTGGAGGGGGCACACCGGGGAGCTGTTTTTT. This codes for CASSWRGHTGELFF.

This clone was seen more than once but under ten times. The chain joins TRBV10-3 to TRBJ2-5; 11 nucleotides align to TRBD1. This CDR3 spans 17 amino acids. The germline V gene has CDR1 ENHRY and CDR2 SYGVKD. Germline trimming cut 5 bases from V and 4 bases from J; bases unmatched to any gene: 12. The CDR3 nucleotides are TGTGCCATCAGTAACCCCCCCCGGACAGGGGGCTCAGAGACCCAGTACTTC. Its translation is CAISNPPRTGGSETQYF.

The chain couples TRBV19 to TRBJ1-2; D gene ambiguous. This CDR3 is built from 15 residues. Trimming cost V 6 bases and J 4 bases, with 18 bases left between them. Germline-derived CDR1 and CDR2 are LNHDA and SQIVND (reference sequence). In DNA, the CDR3 is TGTGCCAGTAGCCCTGTCAGGACCCCTGGCTATGGCTACACCTTC. This gives the protein CASSPVRTPGYGYTF.

The V gene is TRBV9, the J gene TRBJ2-2; 9 bases fit TRBD2. The germline V gene encodes CDR1 SGDLS and CDR2 YYNGEE. The CDR3 sequence is 17 residues long. The trim removed 1 base at V and 0 bases at J, leaving 4 bases unmatched. For the CDR3, the DNA is TGTGCCAGCAGCGTATGGCTAGCGGGGACGAACACCGGGGAGCTGTTTTTT. The encoded protein is CASSVWLAGTNTGELFF.

V is TRBV10-3 and J is TRBJ2-5; D is ambiguous. The germline V and J ends were trimmed by 0 bases and 2 bases, with 7 bases remaining between them. Germline CDR1 ENHRY, CDR2 SYGVKD. The length of the CDR3 is 14 residues. Here the CDR3 DNA reads TGTGCCATCAGTGAGTCGCGAGTACAAGAGACCCAGTACTTC. This encodes CAISESRVQETQYF.

The chain has TRBV27 and TRBJ2-5, with 9 bases that match TRBD2. From germline, CDR1 is MNHEY and CDR2 SMNVEV (reference sequence). V lost 6 bases, J lost 5 bases, and 4 bases stayed unmatched. The CDR3 is 13 residues long. The DNA of the CDR3 is TGTGCCAGCAGGCTAGCGGGGTTGGAGACCCAGTACTTC. Amino acids: CASRLAGLETQYF.

The chain combines TRBV30 with TRBJ1-6; possibly TRBD1 for D (6 bases). Germline V gene lookup returns CDR1 GTSNPN and CDR2 SVGIG (reference sequence). The V end was cut by 4 bases, the J end by 5 bases, with 27 bases between. The CDR3 consists of 19 residues. CDR3 sequence (DNA): TGTGCCTGGACGAGCTTTACAGGGAATATCCTTCCTCATAATTCACCCCTCCACTTT. Translating gives CAWTSFTGNILPHNSPLHF.

The rearrangement links TRBV28 to TRBJ2-2, with D perhaps matching TRBD1 (5 bases). The CDR3 loop spans 13 amino acids. V gave up 5 bases and J gave up 7 bases, with 11 bases separating them. The germline V gene has CDR1 MDHEN and CDR2 SYDVKM. CDR3 sequence (DNA): TGTGCCAGCAGTCCCCCAGGGATCGGGGAGCTGTTTTTT. This encodes CASSPPGIGELFF.